One T cell receptor beta chain is described in this entry. This record belongs to a study of cytomegalovirus exposure and HLA in healthy donors. The J segment lost 4 bases and the V segment lost 2 bases, leaving 11 bases of the junction unmatched. This CDR3 region has 17 residues. Looked up from germline, CDR1 is MDHEN and CDR2 is SYDVKM. Amplification used 60 Vbeta primers and 13 Jbeta primers. Using immunoSEQ multiplex PCR, the repertoire was profiled, and TCRdb retains in-frame clones only, with some absent. In total, the table holds 50,000 to 60,000 clones. This clonotype originated in a woman aged 45-65 years in good health and CMV-seropositive. This rearrangement joins TRBV28 to TRBJ2-3, with 8 positions matching TRBD2. Sequenced: PBMCs. The DNA of the CDR3 is TGTGCCAGCAGTTTAGTTTCTTCGGGAGGGCGGTCAGATACGCAGTATTTT. This gives the protein CASSLVSSGGRSDTQYF. The variable domain in full, completed from reference TRBV28 and TRBJ2-3, reads DVKVTQSSRYLVKRTGEKVFLECVQDMDHENMFWYRQDPGLGLRLIYFSYDVKMKEKGDIPEGYSVSREKKERFSLILESASTNQTSMYLCASSLVSSGGRSDTQYFGPGTRLTVL.